The clone carrying this TCR beta chain was counted a single time. Sequencing used immunoSEQ multiplex PCR; TCRdb keeps in-frame clones, though not all of them. The table has 250,000 to 350,000 clones, 75% to 90% seen once. This sample is drawn from a study of blood T cell repertoires in COVID-19. About the research overall: The United States, Italy and Spain were the sources of the acute and convalescent COVID-19 samples. PBMCs, B-cell-depleted T cells, or T cells were the source of the cDNA or gDNA that made up the material.

The specimen sequenced was peripheral blood. The source is a woman aged 55-69 years with acute or convalescent COVID-19.

The CDR3 nucleotides read TGCGCCAGCAGCCGACTTAGCGGGGGAAACACAGATACGCAGTATTTT. It yields the protein CASSRLSGGNTDTQYF. This chain connects TRBV5-1 to TRBJ2-3, with 9 bases that match TRBD2. The CDR3 length is 16 residues. Per germline, CDR1 SGHRS and CDR2 YFSETQ. V was clipped by 4 bases and J by 2 bases; unmatched bases: 8.